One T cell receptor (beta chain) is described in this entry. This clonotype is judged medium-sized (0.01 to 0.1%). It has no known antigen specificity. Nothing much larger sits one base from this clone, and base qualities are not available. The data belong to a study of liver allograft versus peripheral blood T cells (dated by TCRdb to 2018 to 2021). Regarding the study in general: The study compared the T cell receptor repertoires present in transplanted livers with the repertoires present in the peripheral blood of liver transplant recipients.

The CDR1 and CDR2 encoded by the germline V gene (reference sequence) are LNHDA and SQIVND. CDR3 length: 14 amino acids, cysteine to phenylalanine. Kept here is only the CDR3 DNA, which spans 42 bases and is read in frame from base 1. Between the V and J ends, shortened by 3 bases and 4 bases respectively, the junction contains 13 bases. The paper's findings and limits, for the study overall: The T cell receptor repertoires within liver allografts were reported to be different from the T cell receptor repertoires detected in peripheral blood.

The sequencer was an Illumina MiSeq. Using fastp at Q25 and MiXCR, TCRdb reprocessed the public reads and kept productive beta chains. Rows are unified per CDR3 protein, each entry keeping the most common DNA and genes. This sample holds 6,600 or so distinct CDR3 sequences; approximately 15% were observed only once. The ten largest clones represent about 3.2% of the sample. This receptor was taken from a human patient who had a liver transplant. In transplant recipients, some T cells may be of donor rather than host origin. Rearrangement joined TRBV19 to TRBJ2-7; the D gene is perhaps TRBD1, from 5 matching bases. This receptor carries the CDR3 CASSMGRDRYEQYF. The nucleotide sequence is TGTGCCAGTAGTATGGGGCGTGACCGATACGAGCAGTACTTC.